The source of this TCR beta chain is a study of breast tumors, draining lymph nodes, adjacent tissues. Study-wide results and limits: Findings are consistent with lymph node origin and intratumoral expansion of most tumor T cells. The lymph node origin of tumor T cells was framed as consistent with a hypothesis, not demonstrated. Tumor repertoires ranked between lymph nodes and nontumor tissue in diversity, with V and J gene preferences.

The CDR3 length is 18 residues. The germline V gene encodes CDR1 LGHNA and CDR2 YSLEER. Deletions cut 4 bases from V and 0 bases from J, with 19 bases between. The lymph nodes were axillary draining lymph nodes from breast cancer patients. As for this clonotype: Its specificity is not known.

TCRdb fed the multiplex PCR reads into MiXCR, producing one record per CDR3 protein. This sample has roughly 80,000 distinct CDR3 sequences; roughly 20% occur once, and the top ten carry 2% to 2.5%. The TCR originated in a female donor with breast cancer. Some clones in this sample may be carry-over from other donors' samples. J is TRBJ2-1 and V is TRBV4-3, with a weak D call TRBD2 (5 bases). The sample comprised axillary lymph node tissue. CDR3 coding DNA: TGCGCCAGCAGCCCCGACCCACGACTACCGAGCTCCTACAATGAGCAGTTCTTC. Its translation: CASSPDPRLPSSYNEQFF.